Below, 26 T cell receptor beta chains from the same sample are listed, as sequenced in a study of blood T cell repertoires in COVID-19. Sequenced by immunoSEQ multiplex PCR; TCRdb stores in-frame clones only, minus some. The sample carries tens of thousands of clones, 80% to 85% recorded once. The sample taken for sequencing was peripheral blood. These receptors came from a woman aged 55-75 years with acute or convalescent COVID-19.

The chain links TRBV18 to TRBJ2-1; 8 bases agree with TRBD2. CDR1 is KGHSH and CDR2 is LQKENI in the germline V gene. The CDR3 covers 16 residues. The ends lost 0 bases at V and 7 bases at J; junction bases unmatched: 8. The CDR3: CASSPPAGGVPNEQFF. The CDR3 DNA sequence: TGTGCCAGCTCACCACCGGCGGGGGGCGTTCCTAATGAGCAGTTCTTC.

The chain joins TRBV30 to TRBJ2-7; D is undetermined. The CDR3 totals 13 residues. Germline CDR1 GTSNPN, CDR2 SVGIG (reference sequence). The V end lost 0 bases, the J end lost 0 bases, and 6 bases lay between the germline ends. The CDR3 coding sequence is TGTGCCTGGAGTGTGGGCCACTCCTACGAGCAGTACTTC. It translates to CAWSVGHSYEQYF. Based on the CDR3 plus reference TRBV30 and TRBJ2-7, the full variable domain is SQTIHQWPATLVQPVGSPLSLECTVEGTSNPNLYWYRQAAGRGLQLLFYSVGIGQISSEVPQNLSASRPQDRQFILSSKKLLLSDSGFYLCAWSVGHSYEQYFGPGTRLTVT.

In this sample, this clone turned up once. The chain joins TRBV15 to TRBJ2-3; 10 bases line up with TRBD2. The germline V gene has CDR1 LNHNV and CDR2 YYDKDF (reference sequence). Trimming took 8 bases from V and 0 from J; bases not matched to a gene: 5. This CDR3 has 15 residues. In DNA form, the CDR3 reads TGTGCCACCCGCCGGACTAGCGGAAGCACAGATACGCAGTATTTT. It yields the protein CATRRTSGSTDTQYF.

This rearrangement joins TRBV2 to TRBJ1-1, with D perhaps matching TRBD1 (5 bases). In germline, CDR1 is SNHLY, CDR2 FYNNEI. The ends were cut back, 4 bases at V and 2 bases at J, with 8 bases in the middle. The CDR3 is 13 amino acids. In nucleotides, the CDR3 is TGTGCCAGCAGTGTGCAGGGCAACACTGAAGCTTTCTTT. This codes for CASSVQGNTEAFF.

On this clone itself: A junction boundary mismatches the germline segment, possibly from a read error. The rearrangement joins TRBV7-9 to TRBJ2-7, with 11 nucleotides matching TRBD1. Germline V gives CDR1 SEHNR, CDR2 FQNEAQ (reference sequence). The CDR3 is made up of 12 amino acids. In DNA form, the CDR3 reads TGTGCCAGCAGCTTAGAGGCGGGACAGGGGGACTTC. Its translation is CASSLEAGQGDF.

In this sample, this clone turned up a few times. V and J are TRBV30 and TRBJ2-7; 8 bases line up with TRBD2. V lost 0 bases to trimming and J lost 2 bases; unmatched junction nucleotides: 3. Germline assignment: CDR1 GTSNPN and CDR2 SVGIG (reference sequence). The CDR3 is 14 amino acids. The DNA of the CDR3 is TGTGCCTGGAGTGTACCGGGAGGGGCCTACGAGCAGTACTTC. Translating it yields CAWSVPGGAYEQYF.

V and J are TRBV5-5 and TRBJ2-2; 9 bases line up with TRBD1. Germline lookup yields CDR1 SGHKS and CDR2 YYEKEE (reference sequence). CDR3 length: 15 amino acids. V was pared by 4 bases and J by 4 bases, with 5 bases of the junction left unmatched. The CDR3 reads CASSGGTGPTGELFF. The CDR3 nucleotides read TGTGCCAGCAGCGGCGGGACAGGGCCCACCGGGGAGCTGTTTTTT.

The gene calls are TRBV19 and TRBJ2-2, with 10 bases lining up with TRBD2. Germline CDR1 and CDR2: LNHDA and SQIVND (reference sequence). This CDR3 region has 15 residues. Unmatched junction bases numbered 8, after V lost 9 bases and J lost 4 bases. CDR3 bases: TGTGCCAGCAAACAGCGGGGGGGCGGCACCGGGGAGCTGTTTTTT. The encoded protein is CASKQRGGGTGELFF.

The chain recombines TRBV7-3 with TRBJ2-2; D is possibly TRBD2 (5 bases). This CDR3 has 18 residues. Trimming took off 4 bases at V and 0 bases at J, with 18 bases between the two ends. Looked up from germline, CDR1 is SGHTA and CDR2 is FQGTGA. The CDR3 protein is CASSYTSRPRANTGELFF. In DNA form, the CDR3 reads TGTGCCAGCAGCTATACATCTCGACCGAGGGCGAACACCGGGGAGCTGTTTTTT.

CDR3 amino acids: CSVEPTASETQYF. In DNA, the CDR3 is TGCAGCGTTGAGCCGACAGCCTCAGAGACCCAGTACTTC. The chain joins TRBV29-1 to TRBJ2-5; tentatively, D is TRBD1 (5 bases). With 3 bases removed from V and 4 bases from J, the gap between germline ends came to 12 bases. CDR1 is SQVTM, CDR2 ANQGSEA, per germline. CDR3 length: 13 residues.

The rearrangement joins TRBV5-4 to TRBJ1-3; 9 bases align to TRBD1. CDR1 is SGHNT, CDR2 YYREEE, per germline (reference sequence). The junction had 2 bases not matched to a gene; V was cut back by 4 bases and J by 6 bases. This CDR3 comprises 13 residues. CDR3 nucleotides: TGTGCCAGCAGCGGGACAGGGACAAACACCATATATTTT. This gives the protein CASSGTGTNTIYF.

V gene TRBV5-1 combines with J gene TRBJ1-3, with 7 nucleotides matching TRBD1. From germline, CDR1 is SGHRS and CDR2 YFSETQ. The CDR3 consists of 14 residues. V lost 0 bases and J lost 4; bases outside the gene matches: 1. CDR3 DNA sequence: TGCGCCAGCAGCTTGGAACAGGGGGGAAACACCATATATTTT. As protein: CASSLEQGGNTIYF.

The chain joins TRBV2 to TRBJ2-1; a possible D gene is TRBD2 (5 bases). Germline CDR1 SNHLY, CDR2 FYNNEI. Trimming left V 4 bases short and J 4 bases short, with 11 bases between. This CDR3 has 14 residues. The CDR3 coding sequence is TGTGCCAGCAGTGTCGACTATCCTTACAATGAGCAGTTCTTC. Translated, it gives CASSVDYPYNEQFF.

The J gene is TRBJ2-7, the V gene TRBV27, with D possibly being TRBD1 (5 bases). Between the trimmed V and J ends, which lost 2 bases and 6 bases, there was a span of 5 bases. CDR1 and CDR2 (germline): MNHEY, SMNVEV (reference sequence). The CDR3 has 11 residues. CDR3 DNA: TGTGCCAGCAGTTTAAGGGGCGAGCAGTACTTC. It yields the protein CASSLRGEQYF.

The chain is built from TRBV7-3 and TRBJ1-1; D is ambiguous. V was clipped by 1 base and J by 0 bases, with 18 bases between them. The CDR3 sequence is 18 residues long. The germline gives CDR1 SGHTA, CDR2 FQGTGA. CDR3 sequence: CASSLISSVAVMNTEAFF. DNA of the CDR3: TGTGCCAGCAGCTTAATCTCGTCCGTGGCAGTGATGAACACTGAAGCTTTCTTT.

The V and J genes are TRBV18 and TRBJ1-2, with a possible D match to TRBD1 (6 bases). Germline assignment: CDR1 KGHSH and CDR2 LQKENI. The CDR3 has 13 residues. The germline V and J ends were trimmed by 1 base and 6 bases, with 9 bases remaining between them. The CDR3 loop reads CASSPRGQDGYTF. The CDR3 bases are TGTGCCAGCTCACCACGGGGGCAGGATGGCTACACCTTC.

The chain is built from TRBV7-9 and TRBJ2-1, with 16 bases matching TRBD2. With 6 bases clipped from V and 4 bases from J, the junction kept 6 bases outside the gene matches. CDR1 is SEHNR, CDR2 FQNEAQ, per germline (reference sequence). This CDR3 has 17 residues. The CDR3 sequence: CASSRPGLAGGYNEQFF. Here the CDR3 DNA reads TGTGCCAGCAGTCGCCCGGGACTAGCGGGGGGGTACAATGAGCAGTTCTTC.

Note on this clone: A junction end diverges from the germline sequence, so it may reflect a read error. The CDR3 spells CSVESPSGANVLTF. The CDR3 coding sequence is TGCAGCGTGGAGTCCCCCTCTGGAGCCAACGTCCTGACTTTC. This chain uses TRBV29-1 with TRBJ2-6, with D unresolved. The CDR3 runs to 14 residues. Germline CDR1 reads SQVTM; CDR2 reads ANQGSEA. Variable domain in full (rest from reference TRBV29-1 and TRBJ2-6): SAVISQKPSRDICQRGTSLTIQCQVDSQVTMMFWYRQQPGQSLTLIATANQGSEATYESGFVIDKFPISRPNLTFSTLTVSNMSPEDSSIYLCSVESPSGANVLTFGAGSRLTVL.

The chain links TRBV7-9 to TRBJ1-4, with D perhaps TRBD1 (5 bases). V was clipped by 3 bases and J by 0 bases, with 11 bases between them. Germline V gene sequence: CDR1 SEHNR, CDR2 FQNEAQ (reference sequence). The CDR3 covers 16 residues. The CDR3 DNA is TGTGCCAGCAGCTTGGGGCAGGGAACAACTAATGAAAAACTGTTTTTT. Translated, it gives CASSLGQGTTNEKLFF.

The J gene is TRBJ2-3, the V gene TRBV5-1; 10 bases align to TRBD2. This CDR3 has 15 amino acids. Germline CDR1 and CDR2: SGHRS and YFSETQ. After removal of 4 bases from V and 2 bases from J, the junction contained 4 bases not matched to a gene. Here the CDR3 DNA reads TGCGCCAGCAGCCGGACTAGCGGAAACACAGATACGCAGTATTTT. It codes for CASSRTSGNTDTQYF.

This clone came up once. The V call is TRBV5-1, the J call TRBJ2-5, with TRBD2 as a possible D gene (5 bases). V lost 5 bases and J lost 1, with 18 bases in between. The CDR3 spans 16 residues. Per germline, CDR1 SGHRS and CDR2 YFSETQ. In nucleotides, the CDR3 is TGCGCCAGCAGAGATCCGAGGGCGCGTGGCCAAGAGACCCAGTACTTC. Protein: CASRDPRARGQETQYF.

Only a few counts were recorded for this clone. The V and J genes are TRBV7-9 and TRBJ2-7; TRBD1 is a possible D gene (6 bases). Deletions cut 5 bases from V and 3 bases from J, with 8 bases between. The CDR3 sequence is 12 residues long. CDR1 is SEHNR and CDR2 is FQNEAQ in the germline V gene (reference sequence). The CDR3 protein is CASSPTGYEQYF. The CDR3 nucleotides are TGTGCCAGCAGCCCGACAGGCTACGAGCAGTACTTC.

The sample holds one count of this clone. The CDR3 DNA is TGCGCCAGCAGCAGTCCAGGGATTTCTTACGAGCAGTACTTC. This codes for CASSSPGISYEQYF. The chain has TRBV5-1 and TRBJ2-7, with D possibly TRBD1 on 5 matching bases. Looked up from germline, CDR1 is SGHRS and CDR2 is YFSETQ. CDR3 size: 14 residues. The V gene lost 4 bases and the J gene lost 4 bases, with 15 bases spanning the gap.

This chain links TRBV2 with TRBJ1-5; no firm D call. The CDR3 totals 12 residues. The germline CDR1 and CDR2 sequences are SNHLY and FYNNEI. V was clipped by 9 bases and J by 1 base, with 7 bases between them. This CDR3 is CASTTSNQPQHF. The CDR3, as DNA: TGTGCCAGTACTACAAGCAATCAGCCCCAGCATTTT.

The chain's CDR3 is CASRQGESGGPYNEQFF. CDR3 DNA: TGTGCCAGCAGACAAGGGGAAAGCGGGGGGCCCTACAATGAGCAGTTCTTC. The genes are TRBV7-2 and TRBJ2-1; 9 nucleotides agree with TRBD2. The CDR3 covers 17 residues. The trim removed 6 bases at V and 2 bases at J, leaving 11 bases unmatched. Germline V gene lookup returns CDR1 SGHTA and CDR2 FQGNSA.

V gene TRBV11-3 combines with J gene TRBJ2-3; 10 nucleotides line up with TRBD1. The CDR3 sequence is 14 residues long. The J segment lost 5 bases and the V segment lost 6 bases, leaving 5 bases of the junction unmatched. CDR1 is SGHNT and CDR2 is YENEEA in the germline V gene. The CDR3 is CASSLRDRGDTQYF. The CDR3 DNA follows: TGTGCCAGCAGTCTCCGGGACAGGGGAGATACGCAGTATTTT.